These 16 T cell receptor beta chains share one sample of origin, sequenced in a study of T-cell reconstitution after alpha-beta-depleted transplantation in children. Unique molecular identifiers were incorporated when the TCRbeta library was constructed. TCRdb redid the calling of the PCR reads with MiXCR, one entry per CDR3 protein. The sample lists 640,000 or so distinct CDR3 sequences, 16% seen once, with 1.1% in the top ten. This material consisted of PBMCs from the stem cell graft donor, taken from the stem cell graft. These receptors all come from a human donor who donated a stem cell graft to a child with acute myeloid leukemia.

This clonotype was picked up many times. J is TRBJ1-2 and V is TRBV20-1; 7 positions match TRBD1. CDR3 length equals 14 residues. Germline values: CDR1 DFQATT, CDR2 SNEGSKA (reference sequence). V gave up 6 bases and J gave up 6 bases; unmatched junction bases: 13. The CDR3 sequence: CSARPLTGDHGYTF. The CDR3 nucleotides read TGCAGTGCCAGACCCTTAACAGGGGATCATGGCTACACCTTC.

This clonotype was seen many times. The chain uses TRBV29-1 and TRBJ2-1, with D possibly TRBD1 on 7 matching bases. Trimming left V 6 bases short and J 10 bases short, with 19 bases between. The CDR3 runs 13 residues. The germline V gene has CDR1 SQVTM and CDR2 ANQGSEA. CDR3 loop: CSVTGQLRGEQFF. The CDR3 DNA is TGCAGCGTCACGGGACAGCTACGGGGGGAGCAGTTCTTC.

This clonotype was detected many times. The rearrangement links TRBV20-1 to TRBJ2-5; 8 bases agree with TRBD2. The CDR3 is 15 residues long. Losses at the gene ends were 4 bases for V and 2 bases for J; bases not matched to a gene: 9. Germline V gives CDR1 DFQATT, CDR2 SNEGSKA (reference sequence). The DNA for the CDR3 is TGCAGTGCTATCATGGTAGCGGGGAATCAAGAGACCCAGTACTTC. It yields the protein CSAIMVAGNQETQYF.

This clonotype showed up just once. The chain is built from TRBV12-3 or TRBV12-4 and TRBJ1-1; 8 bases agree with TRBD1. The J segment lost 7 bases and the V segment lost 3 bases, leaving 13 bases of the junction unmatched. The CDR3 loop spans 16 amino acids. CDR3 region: CASSFLAGGGLGEAFF. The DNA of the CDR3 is TGTGCCAGCAGTTTTCTTGCAGGGGGCGGTCTTGGTGAAGCTTTCTTT.

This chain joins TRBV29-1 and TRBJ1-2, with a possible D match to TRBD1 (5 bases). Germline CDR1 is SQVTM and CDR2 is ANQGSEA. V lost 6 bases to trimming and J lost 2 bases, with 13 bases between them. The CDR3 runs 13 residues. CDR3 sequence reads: CSVLLRGNYGYTF. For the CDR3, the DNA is TGCAGCGTCCTTCTGAGGGGAAACTATGGCTACACCTTC.

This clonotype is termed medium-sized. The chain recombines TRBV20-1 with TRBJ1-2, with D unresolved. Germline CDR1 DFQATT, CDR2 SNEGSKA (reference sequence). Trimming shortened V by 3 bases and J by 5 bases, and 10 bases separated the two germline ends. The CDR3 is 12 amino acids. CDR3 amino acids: CSASLRAYGYTF. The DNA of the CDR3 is TGCAGTGCTAGCTTACGGGCGTATGGCTACACCTTC.

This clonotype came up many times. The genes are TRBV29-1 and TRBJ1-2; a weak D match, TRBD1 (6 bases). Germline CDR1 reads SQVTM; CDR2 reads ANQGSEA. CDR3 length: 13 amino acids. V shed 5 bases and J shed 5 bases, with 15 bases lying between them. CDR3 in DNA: TGCAGCGTTTTGACAGGCTCTGGTTATGGCTACACCTTC. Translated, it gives CSVLTGSGYGYTF.

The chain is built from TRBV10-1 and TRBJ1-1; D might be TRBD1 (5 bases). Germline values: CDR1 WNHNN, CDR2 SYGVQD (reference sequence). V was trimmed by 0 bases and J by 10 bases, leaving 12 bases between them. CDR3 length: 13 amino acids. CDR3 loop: CASSESAAGRAFF. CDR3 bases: TGCGCCAGCAGTGAGTCGGCGGCAGGGCGAGCTTTCTTT.

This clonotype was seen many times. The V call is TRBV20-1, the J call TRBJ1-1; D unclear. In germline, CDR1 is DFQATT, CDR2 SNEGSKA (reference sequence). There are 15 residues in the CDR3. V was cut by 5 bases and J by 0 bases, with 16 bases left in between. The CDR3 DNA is TGCAGTGCTCCATACGTAGGCTTTATGAACACTGAAGCTTTCTTT. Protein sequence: CSAPYVGFMNTEAFF.

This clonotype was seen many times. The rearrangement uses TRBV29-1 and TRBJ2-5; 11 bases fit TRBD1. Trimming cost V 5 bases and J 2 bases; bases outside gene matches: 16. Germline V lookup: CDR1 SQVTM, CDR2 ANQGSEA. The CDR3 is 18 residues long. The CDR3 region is CSVSRGQGVSRLQETQYF. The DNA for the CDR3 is TGCAGCGTTTCCAGGGGACAGGGGGTGTCAAGATTACAAGAGACCCAGTACTTC.

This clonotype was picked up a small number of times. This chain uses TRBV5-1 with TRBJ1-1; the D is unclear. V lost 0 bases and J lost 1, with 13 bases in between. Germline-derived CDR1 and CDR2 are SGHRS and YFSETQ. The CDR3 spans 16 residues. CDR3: CASSLAEAPTNTEAFF. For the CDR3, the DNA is TGCGCCAGCAGCTTGGCCGAAGCCCCGACGAACACTGAAGCTTTCTTT.

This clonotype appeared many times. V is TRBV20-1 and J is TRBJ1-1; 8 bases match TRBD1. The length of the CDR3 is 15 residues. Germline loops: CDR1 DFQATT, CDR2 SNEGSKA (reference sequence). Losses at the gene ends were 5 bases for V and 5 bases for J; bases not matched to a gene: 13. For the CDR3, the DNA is TGCAGTGCTGTGAGGACAGGGAAGGGGAGGACTGAAGCTTTCTTT. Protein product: CSAVRTGKGRTEAFF.

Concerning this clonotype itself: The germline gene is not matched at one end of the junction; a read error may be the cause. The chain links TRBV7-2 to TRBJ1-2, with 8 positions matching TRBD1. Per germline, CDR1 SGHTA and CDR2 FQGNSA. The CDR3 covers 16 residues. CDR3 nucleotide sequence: TGTGCCAGCAGCCTATCCGCGGCCCCGACAGGGGCCCACCTCTCCTTC. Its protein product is CASSLSAAPTGAHLSF.

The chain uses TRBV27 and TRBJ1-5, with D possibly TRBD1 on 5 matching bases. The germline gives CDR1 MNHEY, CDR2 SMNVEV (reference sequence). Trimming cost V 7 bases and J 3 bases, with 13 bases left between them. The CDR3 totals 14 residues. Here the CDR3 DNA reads TGTGCCAGCAAGGCCGGGGCAGACAATCAGCCCCAGCATTTT. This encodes CASKAGADNQPQHF.

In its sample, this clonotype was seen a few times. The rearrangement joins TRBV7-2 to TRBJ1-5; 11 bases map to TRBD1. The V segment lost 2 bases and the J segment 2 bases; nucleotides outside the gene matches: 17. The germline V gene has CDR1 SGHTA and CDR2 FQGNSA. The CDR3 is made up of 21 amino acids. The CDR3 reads CASSLRQIGTGGDYGNQPQHF. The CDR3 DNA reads TGTGCCAGCAGCTTACGCCAAATCGGGACAGGGGGTGATTACGGCAATCAGCCCCAGCATTTT. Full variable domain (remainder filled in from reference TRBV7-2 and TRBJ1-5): GAGVSQSPSNKVTEKGKDVELRCDPISGHTALYWYRQSLGQGLEFLIYFQGNSAPDKSGLPSDRFSAERTGGSVSTLTIQRTQQEDSAVYLCASSLRQIGTGGDYGNQPQHFGDGTRLSIL.

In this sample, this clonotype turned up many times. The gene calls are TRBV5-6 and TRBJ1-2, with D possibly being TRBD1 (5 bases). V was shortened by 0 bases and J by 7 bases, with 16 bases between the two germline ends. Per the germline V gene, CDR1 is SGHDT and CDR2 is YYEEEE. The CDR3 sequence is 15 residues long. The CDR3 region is CASSLVSWGEAGYTF. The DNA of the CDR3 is TGTGCCAGCAGCTTGGTTAGTTGGGGCGAGGCTGGCTACACCTTC. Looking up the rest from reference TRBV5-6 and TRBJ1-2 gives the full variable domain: DAGVTQSPTHLIKTRGQQVTLRCSPKSGHDTVSWYQQALGQGPQFIFQYYEEEERQRGNFPDRFSGHQFPNYSSELNVNALLLGDSALYLCASSLVSWGEAGYTFGSGTRLTVV.